This entry lists 6 T cell receptor beta chains sequenced from one sample in a study of diagnostic markers for celiac disease. TCRdb re-analyzed the reads; it lists each CDR3 protein once, without DNA. This sample's table reports around 260 distinct CDR3 sequences. The sequencing sample was made of either unsorted cells or a sorted T cell fraction (not recorded which). The source is a human donor. This table probably holds off-target reads from a library built for another chain.

Frequency places this clonotype as hyperexpanded (1% or more). V gene TRBV5-1 combines with J gene TRBJ2-1; TCRdb's D gene call, TRBD2, goes unchecked for lack of DNA. Per germline, CDR1 SGHRS and CDR2 YFSETQ. This CDR3 comprises 15 residues. The CDR3 loop is CASSSSGGAYNEQFF. The complete variable domain, with remaining parts taken from reference TRBV5-1 and TRBJ2-1, reads KAGVTQTPRYLIKTRGQQVTLSCSPISGHRSVSWYQQTPGQGLQFLFEYFSETQRNKGNFPGRFSGRQFSNSRSEMNVSTLELGDSALYLCASSSSGGAYNEQFFGPGTRLTVL.

The chain is built from TRBV20-1 and TRBJ2-7; the D call from TCRdb, TRBD1, cannot be confirmed without DNA. From germline, CDR1 is DFQATT and CDR2 SNEGSKA (reference sequence). The CDR3 contains 13 residues. The CDR3: CSAEGQGPSEQYF.

This clonotype is called large based on its frequency. This rearrangement joins TRBV6-5 to TRBJ2-1; TCRdb outputs TRBD1, but without DNA this stays unchecked. This CDR3 comprises 13 residues. The V gene's germline CDR1 is MNHEY and CDR2 SVGAGI. The CDR3 is CASSYLSGNEQFF.

The chain couples TRBV20-1 to TRBJ2-7. This CDR3 is built from 11 residues. Per the germline V gene, CDR1 is DFQATT and CDR2 is SNEGSKA (reference sequence). CDR3: CSAGDLYEQYF.

This clonotype is identified as large from frequency. V usage is TRBV6-6 and J usage is TRBJ1-1; TCRdb selects TRBD1, and the lack of DNA leaves this call unchecked. CDR3 length: 13 amino acids. Germline V gene lookup returns CDR1 MNHNY and CDR2 SVGAGI (reference sequence). Here the CDR3 reads CASSSTGGTEAFF.

The J gene is TRBJ2-1, the V gene TRBV15; TCRdb names TRBD2, which stays unverified in the absence of DNA. CDR3 length equals 19 residues. The V gene's germline CDR1 is LNHNV and CDR2 YYDKDF (reference sequence). The CDR3 region is CATSTGRTSGRSSYNEQFF.